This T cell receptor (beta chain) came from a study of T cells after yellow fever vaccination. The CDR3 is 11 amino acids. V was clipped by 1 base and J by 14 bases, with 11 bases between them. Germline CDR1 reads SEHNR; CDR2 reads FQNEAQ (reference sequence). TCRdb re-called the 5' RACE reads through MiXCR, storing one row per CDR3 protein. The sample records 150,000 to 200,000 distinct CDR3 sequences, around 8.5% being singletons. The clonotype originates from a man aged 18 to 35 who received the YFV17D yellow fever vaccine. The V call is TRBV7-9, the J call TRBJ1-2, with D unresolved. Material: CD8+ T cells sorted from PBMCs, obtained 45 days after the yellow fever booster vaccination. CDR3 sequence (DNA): TGTGCCAGCAGCTTAGGGGATTCTGGGACCTTC. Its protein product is CASSLGDSGTF. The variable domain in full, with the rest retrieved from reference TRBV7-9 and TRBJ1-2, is DTGVSQNPRHKITKRGQNVTFRCDPISEHNRLYWYRQTLGQGPEFLTYFQNEAQLEKSRLLSDRFSAERPKGSFSTLEIQRTEQGDSAMYLCASSLGDSGTFGSGTRLTVV.